A single sample is the source of the 21 T cell receptor beta chains below, sequenced in a study of blood T cell repertoires in COVID-19. TCRdb keeps only in-frame clones here, not all; method: immunoSEQ multiplex PCR. This sample has around 230,000 clones, with roughly 80% found just once. The sequenced sample was peripheral blood. The receptors stem from a woman older than 75 with acute or convalescent COVID-19.

V and J are TRBV6-6 and TRBJ1-4; 9 positions agree with TRBD1. CDR1 is MNHNY and CDR2 is SVGAGI in the germline V gene (reference sequence). CDR3 length equals 15 residues. The V and J ends lost 0 bases and 8 bases, in that order; junction bases with no gene match: 4. The CDR3 spells CASSYSTGGEEKLFF. In DNA form, the CDR3 reads TGTGCCAGCAGTTACTCGACAGGGGGGGAGGAAAAACTGTTTTTT.

The V and J genes are TRBV6-6 and TRBJ1-6; TRBD1 aligns across 7 bases. The CDR3 consists of 15 residues. After removal of 7 bases from V and 2 bases from J, the junction contained 5 bases not matched to a gene. Germline assignment: CDR1 MNHNY and CDR2 SVGAGI (reference sequence). In DNA, the CDR3 is TGTGCCAGCACAGGGGGAATGACCTATAATTCACCCCTCCACTTT. It yields the protein CASTGGMTYNSPLHF.

The chain couples TRBV10-2 to TRBJ2-7; 11 bases agree with TRBD2. The germline gives CDR1 WSHSY, CDR2 SAAADI. The CDR3 has 16 residues. The V segment lost 4 bases and the J segment 4 bases; nucleotides outside the gene matches: 9. In DNA, the CDR3 is TGCGCCAGCAGTGCGATCCTTTCTAGCGGGAGGTACGAGCAGTACTTC. Translating it yields CASSAILSSGRYEQYF.

J is TRBJ2-3 and V is TRBV9; TRBD2 might be the D (6 bases). This CDR3 comprises 16 residues. Trimming removed 0 bases at V and 5 bases at J, with 16 bases between. CDR1 SGDLS and CDR2 YYNGEE come from the germline V gene. CDR3 DNA sequence: TGTGCCAGCAGCGTAGTGGGGGGTACCATGGGAGATACGCAGTATTTT. Its protein is CASSVVGGTMGDTQYF.

The genes are TRBV2 and TRBJ1-4, with no clear D. This CDR3 has 17 amino acids. Trimming shortened V by 4 bases and J by 7 bases, and 22 bases separated the two germline ends. Germline-derived CDR1 and CDR2 are SNHLY and FYNNEI. The CDR3 sequence: CASSVRLGREESEKLFF. As DNA, the CDR3 is TGTGCCAGCAGTGTCCGCCTTGGTCGAGAGGAAAGTGAAAAACTGTTTTTT.

The chain joins TRBV19 to TRBJ2-2, with TRBD2 matching 10 bases. The CDR3 length is 16 residues. CDR1 is LNHDA, CDR2 SQIVND, per germline (reference sequence). Trimming at V came to 3 bases and at J to 1 base, leaving 2 bases not matched to a gene. DNA for the CDR3: TGTGCCAGTAGTATGTTAGCGGGGGGGAACACCGGGGAGCTGTTTTTT. Translation: CASSMLAGGNTGELFF.

V and J are TRBV18 and TRBJ2-2, with 8 bases identical to TRBD1. CDR1 KGHSH and CDR2 LQKENI come from the germline V gene. The CDR3 runs 16 residues. With 4 bases clipped from V and 1 base from J, the junction kept 5 bases outside the gene matches. CDR3 amino acids: CASSLDRDGNTGELFF. The CDR3 DNA reads TGTGCCAGCTCACTGGACAGGGATGGGAACACCGGGGAGCTGTTTTTT.

The chain employs TRBV6-1 and TRBJ1-3; the match to TRBD1 covers 7 bases. The germline V gene has CDR1 MNHNS and CDR2 SASEGT. This CDR3 has 17 amino acids. Trimming cost V 4 bases and J 2 bases; bases outside gene matches: 11. CDR3 in DNA: TGTGCCAGCAGTGGACAGGGAATAAGGGACCCTGGAAACACCATATATTTT. Protein: CASSGQGIRDPGNTIYF.

V usage is TRBV2 and J usage is TRBJ1-1, with unresolved D. Germline V gene data show CDR1 as SNHLY and CDR2 as FYNNEI. This CDR3 has 15 amino acids. Trimming pared 6 bases from V and 4 bases from J, leaving 18 bases between. The CDR3 DNA is TGTGCCAGCAGGAGTGCTGGACTCGATATCACTGAAGCTTTCTTT. This translates into CASRSAGLDITEAFF.

This clone was seen a single time. J is TRBJ2-5 and V is TRBV19; 8 bases map to TRBD1. Per germline, CDR1 LNHDA and CDR2 SQIVND (reference sequence). With V trimmed by 6 bases and J by 5 bases, 5 bases remained unmatched. The CDR3 spans 13 residues. The CDR3: CASSRQGSETQYF. The CDR3 DNA sequence: TGTGCCAGTAGCAGACAGGGGAGTGAGACCCAGTACTTC.

The chain carries TRBV11-3 and TRBJ2-7; 8 bases are shared with TRBD1. V trimming: 1 base; J trimming: 5 bases; junction bases outside the gene matches: 7. CDR1 and CDR2 (germline): SGHNT, YENEEA. The CDR3 sequence is 15 residues long. For the CDR3, the DNA is TGTGCCAGCAGCTTAGGAGTGACAGGGGTGGACGAGCAGTACTTC. Translation gives CASSLGVTGVDEQYF.

The genes are TRBV6-6 and TRBJ1-5, with 9 bases aligning to TRBD1. Germline trimming cut 6 bases from V and 1 base from J; bases unmatched to any gene: 1. Germline V CDR1 and CDR2: MNHNY, SVGAGI (reference sequence). This CDR3 is built from 14 residues. CDR3 amino acids: CASRQGASNQPQHF. CDR3 sequence (DNA): TGTGCCAGCAGACAGGGGGCGAGCAATCAGCCCCAGCATTTT.

The count of this clone is one. This CDR3 reads CASSQLGPGELFF. In nucleotides, the CDR3 is TGTGCCAGCAGCCAACTTGGGCCCGGGGAGCTGTTTTTT. The J gene is TRBJ2-2, the V gene TRBV3-1 (or the pseudogene TRBV3-2); D not certain. Germline loops: CDR1 LGHDT, CDR2 YNNKEL (reference sequence). This CDR3 has 13 residues. With 2 bases removed from V and 6 bases from J, the gap between germline ends came to 7 bases.

This clone was seen only a few times. The chain is built from TRBV5-1 and TRBJ2-2; 7 bases agree with TRBD1. Unmatched junction bases numbered 7, after V lost 2 bases and J lost 6 bases. The CDR3 runs 15 residues. Germline V gene lookup returns CDR1 SGHRS and CDR2 YFSETQ. This CDR3 reads CASSFTTGFAGELFF. The CDR3 DNA reads as TGCGCCAGCAGCTTTACGACAGGGTTTGCCGGGGAGCTGTTTTTT.

The rearrangement uses TRBV16 and TRBJ2-7; no reliable D call. The length of the CDR3 is 11 residues. Germline-derived CDR1 and CDR2 are KGHSY and FQNENV. Trimming removed 5 bases from V and 5 bases from J, with 7 bases in between. CDR3 DNA: TGTGCCAGCAGCAGACGGGACGAGCAGTACTTC. Its protein is CASSRRDEQYF.

This chain uses TRBV6-2 or TRBV6-3 with TRBJ2-1, with a weak D call TRBD2 (5 bases). Looked up from germline, CDR1 is MNHEY and CDR2 is SVGEGT. Trimming left V 6 bases short and J 6 bases short, with 18 bases between. The CDR3 loop spans 15 amino acids. Here the CDR3 reads CASSLRTRDGNEQFF. CDR3 sequence (DNA): TGTGCCAGCAGCCTCCGGACGAGGGATGGCAATGAGCAGTTCTTC.

This clone was seen only once. The chain combines TRBV30 with TRBJ2-7, with D possibly being TRBD1 (6 bases). Germline V gene sequence: CDR1 GTSNPN, CDR2 SVGIG (reference sequence). The CDR3 is 14 amino acids. V was clipped by 0 bases and J by 4 bases, with 13 bases between them. CDR3 amino acids: CAWSVGRGSYEQYF. CDR3 sequence (DNA): TGTGCCTGGAGTGTAGGCAGGGGATCATACGAGCAGTACTTC.

V and J are TRBV18 and TRBJ1-5; no definite D call. Germline values: CDR1 KGHSH, CDR2 LQKENI. Trimming removed 3 bases at V and 1 base at J, with 7 bases between. The CDR3 spans 14 residues. The CDR3 region is CASSPGLSNQPQHF. CDR3 DNA sequence: TGTGCCAGCTCACCTGGACTGAGCAATCAGCCCCAGCATTTT. The variable domain in full, with the rest retrieved from reference TRBV18 and TRBJ1-5, is NAGVMQNPRHLVRRRGQEARLRCSPMKGHSHVYWYRQLPEEGLKFMVYLQKENIIDESGMPKERFSAEFPKEGPSILRIQQVVRGDSAAYFCASSPGLSNQPQHFGDGTRLSIL.

The chain uses TRBV6-5 and TRBJ2-5, with 12 bases aligning to TRBD1. V shed 6 bases, J shed 6 bases, and the junction held 8 bases outside the gene matches. The germline CDR1 and CDR2 sequences are MNHEY and SVGAGI. This CDR3 has 15 amino acids. CDR3: CASSDRDRGRKTQYF. Here the CDR3 DNA reads TGTGCCAGCAGCGACCGGGACAGGGGGCGAAAGACCCAGTACTTC.

This chain joins TRBV5-1 and TRBJ1-1, with D tentatively TRBD1 (6 bases). The CDR3 has 14 amino acids. Germline CDR1 and CDR2: SGHRS and YFSETQ. The V end lost 2 bases, the J end lost 3 bases, and 11 bases lay between the germline ends. CDR3 nucleotide sequence: TGCGCCAGCAGCTTCGACAGGATGGACACTGAAGCTTTCTTT. Translating it yields CASSFDRMDTEAFF.

The chain employs TRBV19 and TRBJ1-3; no definite D call. Looked up from germline, CDR1 is LNHDA and CDR2 is SQIVND (reference sequence). This CDR3 has 15 amino acids. The V gene lost 5 bases and the J gene lost 2 bases, with 13 bases spanning the gap. Here the CDR3 DNA reads TGTGCCAGTAGTGATAACTCCGCCGCTGGAAACACCATATATTTT. This encodes CASSDNSAAGNTIYF.